This T cell receptor (beta chain) comes out of a study of CD8 T cells in Susac syndrome. Blood CD8+ and CD4+ T cells underwent high-throughput TCR beta sequencing. RNA was extracted with the RNeasy kit, and a quantity of roughly 0.5 to 1 ug was reverse transcribed using random hexamers. TCRdb re-analysed the immunoSEQ multiplex PCR reads in MiXCR, keeping a single row per CDR3 protein. The sample shows approximately 150,000 distinct CDR3 sequences, around 94% of them seen only once. Sequenced: CD4+ T cells from PBMCs. The sequence came from a human donor with multiple sclerosis.

DNA for the CDR3: TGTGCCAGCTCGTCCTTGGGGACAGGGACCTACGAGCAGTACTTC. This gives the protein CASSSLGTGTYEQYF. The gene calls are TRBV13 and TRBJ2-7; TRBD1 matches at 9 bases. After removal of 8 bases from V and 2 bases from J, the junction contained 10 bases not matched to a gene. Germline CDR1 and CDR2: PRHDT and FYEKMQ (reference sequence). The CDR3 contains 15 residues.